This TCR beta chain derives from a study of OX40 agonist ivuxolimab in advanced cancers. Turning to the study itself: Dose-escalation patients suffered from hepatocellular carcinoma, melanoma, renal cell or head and neck cancer. Partial response was recorded in three patients: one hepatocellular carcinoma and two cutaneous melanoma cases.

This clone was detected only a few times. Its specificity is unknown. This table comes from immunoSEQ multiplex PCR, and its TCRdb copy is limited to in-frame clones, with some not included. The repertoire holds roughly 20,000 clones, around four fifths seen once, with 11% in the top ten. Trimming took off 6 bases at V and 3 bases at J, with 14 bases between the two ends. This CDR3 comprises 15 residues. Germline V gene sequence: CDR1 MNHNY, CDR2 SVGAGI (reference sequence). Overall study results and limits: The study found among the lowest clonal expansion in partial responders at 0.1-3.0 mg/kg.

The chain combines TRBV6-6 with TRBJ2-2; D might be TRBD1 (6 bases). This TCR derives from an adult with an advanced solid tumor such as melanoma, head and neck, liver or kidney cancer. The specimen was CD4+ or CD8+ T cells sorted from blood, collected in a trial of the OX40 agonist ivuxolimab. The CDR3 here is CASSYRQDYTGELFF. The CDR3 nucleotides read TGTGCCAGCAGCTATAGACAGGATTACACCGGGGAGCTGTTTTTT.